These T cell receptor beta chains were read from a single sample in a study of blood T cell repertoires in COVID-19. The assay was immunoSEQ multiplex PCR, and TCRdb's table has in-frame clones only and misses some. The table lists about 240,000 clones, 75% to 90% of them singletons. Sequenced input: peripheral blood. The receptors derive from a man aged 60-69 years who had recovered from COVID-19. The conserved cysteine and the conserved F or W are not part of the CDR3 here. A D gene is named only where the DNA matches it firmly.

v_call d_call cdr3_aa
TRBV12-3/TRBV12-4 NA ASRRTGNQPQH
TRBV6-4 NA ASSDREASNQPQH
TRBV7-2 TRBD1 ASSYGQGRGEKLF
TRBV20-1 NA SAFFGNTIY
TRBV20-1 NA SASLRYGYT
TRBV7-2 TRBD2 ASSFLYSGGAPDTQY
TRBV24-1 TRBD1 ATSDIDRDQPQH
TRBV27 TRBD1 ASSFSGTGFGGYT
TRBV5-1 NA ASSLAGNTEAF
TRBV5-8 NA ASSLVGRSNYGYT
TRBV27 TRBD1 ASSSPTGGRSETQY
TRBV11-1 NA ASSFRGPGANVLT
TRBV4-1 NA ASSQVWQRASGNTIY
TRBV7-2 NA ASSLFGQGNYGYT
TRBV4-2 TRBD2 ASSQGEASGGYEQY
TRBV4-1 NA ASSQVQRRGYEQY
TRBV13 NA ASRLLGKTEWDTQY
TRBV21-1 NA ASSKEYGGDYYEQY
TRBV5-1 NA ASSLDKTTGELF
TRBV6-5 NA ASRGRSDTQY
TRBV29-1 NA SVRWYNEQF
TRBV27 NA ASSFLGGPSTDTQY
TRBV30 TRBD1 AWGQGETQY
TRBV11-1 TRBD1 ASSHRGRYGYT
TRBV7-2 NA ASSLAGARVEKLF
TRBV7-9 TRBD1 ASTQGANTEAF
TRBV19 TRBD1 ASRPRTGAIEAF
TRBV30 NA AWSVWSRGAF
TRBV10-3 NA AISRSGVGNTIY
TRBV10-3 TRBD1 ANRDRGGEQY
TRBV4-2 NA ASSQDGGLNTDTQY
TRBV30 NA AWGQSRSGPQH
TRBV19 NA ASRLRGNETQY
TRBV18 TRBD1 ASSTTGIDEQF
TRBV7-9 NA ASSPGLPNEKLF
TRBV7-9 TRBD1 ASSLYPGGPYNSPLH
TRBV5-5 TRBD1 ASSLEDRGNEKLF
TRBV19 TRBD1 ACRDRGRGNTEAF
TRBV3-1/TRBV3-2 TRBD2 ASSHFRGGQF
TRBV24-1 NA ATSWGRSSYEQY
TRBV7-8 NA ASIAGQMNTGELF
TRBV5-4 NA ASSLALVYNEQF
TRBV12-5 TRBD1 ASGWYRDSSYEQY
TRBV25-1 TRBD1 ASSENRGRQF
TRBV7-9 TRBD2 ASSLTSGGTDTQY
TRBV2 NA ASRLWGTYQETQY